The 27 T cell receptor beta chains below were found in one sample sequenced in a study of siplizumab effects on memory and regulatory T cells. The repertoire was sequenced with immunoSEQ multiplex PCR; TCRdb's copy has only in-frame clones and lacks some. The sample includes tens of thousands of clones, 75% to 95% of them seen just once. Sequencing was done on a sample of CD8+ T cells sorted from blood. The source of these receptors is a human donor in good health.

The chain has TRBV14 and TRBJ2-7; D possibly corresponds to TRBD2 (5 bases). V was shortened by 0 bases and J by 11 bases, with 17 bases between the two germline ends. Germline V gene data show CDR1 as SGHDN and CDR2 as FVKESK. The CDR3 runs to 14 residues. Written as DNA, the CDR3 is TGTGCCAGCAGCCAAGATCAGGAGGCAGGCCCGGAGTACTTC. This encodes CASSQDQEAGPEYF. The full variable domain, in which reference TRBV14 and TRBJ2-7 provide the parts outside the CDR3, is EAGVTQFPSHSVIEKGQTVTLRCDPISGHDNLYWYRRVMGKEIKFLLHFVKESKQDESGMPNNRFLAERTGGTYSTLKVQPAELEDSGVYFCASSQDQEAGPEYFGPGTRLTVT.

The rearrangement links TRBV4-1 to TRBJ2-1; D tentatively reads TRBD1 or TRBD2 (5 bases each). This CDR3 has 14 amino acids. Germline V gene data show CDR1 as MGHRA and CDR2 as YSYEKL. The V end lost 1 base, the J end lost 5 bases, and 9 bases lay between the germline ends. CDR3 protein: CASSQGRDHNEQFF. The CDR3 nucleotides are TGCGCCAGCAGCCAAGGCAGGGACCACAATGAGCAGTTCTTC.

The rearrangement uses TRBV5-4 and TRBJ2-1; D remains ambiguous. Germline V lookup: CDR1 SGHNT, CDR2 YYREEE (reference sequence). The CDR3 extends over 15 amino acids. Deletions cut 6 bases from V and 0 bases from J, with 13 bases between. In nucleotides, the CDR3 is TGTGCCAGCACCGACCCCGAGTCCTCCTACAATGAGCAGTTCTTC. Protein sequence: CASTDPESSYNEQFF.

The chain employs TRBV18 and TRBJ2-7, with 7 bases fitting TRBD1. The CDR3 loop spans 15 amino acids. V gave up 2 bases and J gave up 4 bases; unmatched junction bases: 8. Germline CDR1 reads KGHSH; CDR2 reads LQKENI. This CDR3 is CASSPNPGQLYEQYF. The CDR3 DNA reads TGTGCCAGCTCACCAAATCCGGGACAGCTTTACGAGCAGTACTTC.

CDR3 loop: CASSQVGLYPSEQYF. CDR3 bases: TGCGCCAGCAGCCAAGTTGGATTATACCCCAGCGAGCAGTACTTC. The chain links TRBV4-1 to TRBJ2-7; no clear D. The V end lost 1 base, the J end lost 6 bases, and 16 bases lay between the germline ends. This CDR3 is 15 amino acids long. Germline V CDR1 and CDR2: MGHRA, YSYEKL.

A few counts support this clone. Other DNA sequences from this sample encode an identical CDR3 as well. The chain combines TRBV5-4 with TRBJ2-7; D is ambiguous. The germline V and J ends were trimmed by 0 bases and 3 bases, with 4 bases remaining between them. Germline CDR1 and CDR2: SGHNT and YYREEE (reference sequence). The CDR3 has 12 residues. This CDR3 is CASSLGGYEQYF. CDR3 in DNA: TGTGCCAGCAGCTTGGGGGGCTACGAGCAGTACTTC.

J is TRBJ2-7 and V is TRBV4-1; 7 nucleotides line up with TRBD2. The germline V gene has CDR1 MGHRA and CDR2 YSYEKL. Germline trimming cut 4 bases from V and 5 bases from J; bases unmatched to any gene: 11. This CDR3 comprises 15 residues. In DNA form, the CDR3 reads TGCGCCAGCAGCCTCTTTGGGGGGGGAGGCGACGAGCAGTACTTC. It encodes CASSLFGGGGDEQYF.

This clone was found a few times. This sequence joins TRBV5-6 and TRBJ2-7; TRBD1 might be the D (6 bases). The CDR3 is 14 amino acids. With 0 bases removed from V and 3 bases from J, the gap between germline ends came to 10 bases. Per germline, CDR1 SGHDT and CDR2 YYEEEE. The CDR3 region is CASSLVGRGYEQYF. The CDR3 nucleotides are TGTGCCAGCAGCTTGGTCGGCAGGGGCTACGAGCAGTACTTC.

The chain couples TRBV27 to TRBJ1-2; 10 bases line up with TRBD1. The CDR3 sequence is 15 residues long. Germline-derived CDR1 and CDR2 are MNHEY and SMNVEV (reference sequence). The ends lost 5 bases at V and 6 bases at J; junction bases unmatched: 9. CDR3 in amino acids: CASSLMTGGVHGYTF. DNA of the CDR3: TGTGCCAGCAGTCTAATGACAGGGGGCGTTCATGGCTACACCTTC.

This clone was picked up a small number of times. The chain combines TRBV6-1 with TRBJ1-5, with no clear D. In germline, CDR1 is MNHNS, CDR2 SASEGT. There are 13 residues in the CDR3. V was cut by 5 bases and J by 4 bases, with 9 bases left in between. The CDR3 DNA sequence: TGTGCCAGCAGTTCCCGGGAGAATCAGCCCCAGCATTTT. Encoded protein: CASSSRENQPQHF.

The chain joins TRBV29-1 to TRBJ1-2; TRBD1 is a possible D gene (5 bases). The germline gives CDR1 SQVTM, CDR2 ANQGSEA. The CDR3 length is 11 residues. Trimming left V 6 bases short and J 8 bases short, with 13 bases between. CDR3 nucleotide sequence: TGCAGCGTGGTGGGGCGGGAAGGCTACACCTTC. Its translation is CSVVGREGYTF.

The rearrangement uses TRBV29-1 and TRBJ2-1, with 8 bases lining up with TRBD2. The CDR3 has 14 amino acids. Trimming cost V 7 bases and J 3 bases; bases outside gene matches: 8. Per the germline V gene, CDR1 is SQVTM and CDR2 is ANQGSEA. Here the CDR3 DNA reads TGCAGCGGGAAAGGTAGCGGGAACTACAATGAGCAGTTCTTC. Translated: CSGKGSGNYNEQFF.

The J gene is TRBJ2-7, the V gene TRBV6-5; no definite D call. The germline CDR1 and CDR2 sequences are MNHEY and SVGAGI. Trimming cost V 5 bases and J 4 bases, with 12 bases left between them. The CDR3 contains 13 residues. CDR3 loop: CASSPLSLYEQYF. The DNA for the CDR3 is TGTGCCAGCAGTCCCCTTAGTCTGTACGAGCAGTACTTC.

This clone was observed once. As DNA, the CDR3 is TGTGCCAGCAGTGAAGTGGGTGAAGATAATGAAAAACTGTTTTTT. Translation gives CASSEVGEDNEKLFF. The J gene is TRBJ1-4, the V gene TRBV6-1; no clear D. CDR3 length: 15 residues. With 1 base removed from V and 4 bases from J, the gap between germline ends came to 10 bases. From germline, CDR1 is MNHNS and CDR2 SASEGT.

In DNA form, the CDR3 reads TGTGCCAGCTCTCCTCCGGGGACAGGGTTCAACGAGCAGTACTTC. This translates into CASSPPGTGFNEQYF. The rearrangement links TRBV18 to TRBJ2-5; 9 bases align to TRBD1. The J call may not be correct, given that the DNA end is closer to TRBJ2-7. Per germline, CDR1 KGHSH and CDR2 LQKENI. The CDR3 consists of 15 residues.

The rearrangement links TRBV27 to TRBJ2-3; TRBD1 is a possible D gene (6 bases). The CDR3 extends over 13 amino acids. Per the germline V gene, CDR1 is MNHEY and CDR2 is SMNVEV (reference sequence). The V and J ends lost 5 bases and 11 bases respectively, with 17 bases between them. DNA of the CDR3: TGTGCCAGCAGTCCTTCCGCGGCAGGGGAGCAGTATTTT. It translates to CASSPSAAGEQYF.

This clone was picked up one time. The chain uses TRBV27 and TRBJ2-2; either TRBD1 or TRBD2 may supply D (5 bases each). The ends were cut back, 5 bases at V and 6 bases at J, with 10 bases in the middle. Germline V gives CDR1 MNHEY, CDR2 SMNVEV (reference sequence). The CDR3 totals 13 residues. The CDR3 DNA sequence: TGTGCCAGCAGTCCCATGGGGGCCGGGGAGCTGTTTTTT. Protein: CASSPMGAGELFF.

The chain recombines TRBV5-6 with TRBJ1-3; 9 bases fit TRBD1. Trimming removed 3 bases from V and 3 bases from J; junction bases left unmatched: 7. The germline CDR1 and CDR2 sequences are SGHDT and YYEEEE. This CDR3 is 16 amino acids long. CDR3 protein: CASSSGTGPFGNTIYF. CDR3 in DNA: TGTGCCAGCAGCTCCGGGACAGGGCCTTTTGGAAACACCATATATTTT.

The gene calls are TRBV7-9 and TRBJ1-5, with 12 nucleotides matching TRBD1. The CDR3 contains 17 residues. CDR1 is SEHNR and CDR2 is FQNEAQ in the germline V gene (reference sequence). V trimming: 4 bases; J trimming: 11 bases; junction bases outside the gene matches: 15. The CDR3 is CASSSGTGGLRGWTQHF. For the CDR3, the DNA is TGTGCCAGCAGCTCCGGGACAGGGGGCCTGCGCGGGTGGACCCAGCATTTT.

This chain links TRBV7-9 with TRBJ2-5; D unclear. Germline V lookup: CDR1 SEHNR, CDR2 FQNEAQ (reference sequence). The CDR3 consists of 13 residues. V was trimmed by 3 bases and J by 3 bases, leaving 8 bases between them. DNA of the CDR3: TGTGCCAGCAGCTTGCAGAATGAAGAGACCCAGTACTTC. Protein sequence: CASSLQNEETQYF.

The chain has TRBV5-1 and TRBJ2-5, with 9 positions matching TRBD1. J was trimmed by 9 bases and V by 3 bases; bases with no gene match: 3. From germline, CDR1 is SGHRS and CDR2 YFSETQ. This CDR3 contains 12 residues. CDR3: CASSWTGESQYF. In DNA, the CDR3 is TGCGCCAGCAGCTGGACAGGGGAGTCCCAGTACTTC.

In its sample, this clone is medium-sized (0.01 to 0.1%). The chain joins TRBV30 to TRBJ1-1; 8 bases are shared with TRBD1. Germline trimming cut 2 bases from V and 6 bases from J; bases unmatched to any gene: 5. The CDR3 is 13 amino acids. Germline V lookup: CDR1 GTSNPN, CDR2 SVGIG (reference sequence). CDR3 loop: CAWSSPGQAEAFF. In DNA form, the CDR3 reads TGTGCCTGGAGTTCACCGGGACAGGCTGAAGCTTTCTTT.

The rearrangement links TRBV6-5 to TRBJ1-2, with D perhaps matching TRBD1 (6 bases). Trimming removed 2 bases at V and 8 bases at J, with 15 bases between. Germline V gene sequence: CDR1 MNHEY, CDR2 SVGAGI. The CDR3 has 14 residues. CDR3 in DNA: TGTGCCAGCAGTTACCAGAACAGGGTGGCCGGCTACACCTTC. Protein sequence: CASSYQNRVAGYTF.

This chain uses TRBV6-4 with TRBJ2-2; D remains ambiguous. In germline, CDR1 is MRHNA, CDR2 SNTAGT. The CDR3 totals 13 residues. The ends were cut back, 6 bases at V and 1 base at J, with 6 bases in the middle. CDR3 amino acids: CASRQMNTGELFF. As DNA, the CDR3 is TGTGCCAGCAGACAGATGAACACCGGGGAGCTGTTTTTT.

This chain connects TRBV9 to TRBJ2-5; 8 bases are shared with TRBD1. The CDR3 loop spans 16 amino acids. Losses at the gene ends were 3 bases for V and 5 bases for J; bases not matched to a gene: 12. Per germline, CDR1 SGDLS and CDR2 YYNGEE. This CDR3 reads CASSGRRQGSRETQYF. The CDR3, as DNA: TGTGCCAGCAGCGGGCGCCGACAGGGGAGTAGGGAGACCCAGTACTTC.

This clone was picked up one time. This chain uses TRBV13 with TRBJ2-3; 8 bases align to TRBD1. Germline loops: CDR1 PRHDT, CDR2 FYEKMQ (reference sequence). This CDR3 comprises 16 residues. The junction had 6 bases not matched to a gene; V was cut back by 4 bases and J by 0 bases. The CDR3 bases are TGTGCCAGCAGCTCAGACCGGGACAGGAGCACAGATACGCAGTATTTT. This translates into CASSSDRDRSTDTQYF.

The chain has TRBV27 and TRBJ2-7; tentative D call: TRBD2 (5 bases). The CDR3 has 14 residues. Looked up from germline, CDR1 is MNHEY and CDR2 is SMNVEV (reference sequence). The V and J ends lost 6 bases and 0 bases respectively, with 12 bases between them. The CDR3, as DNA: TGTGCCAGCAGCCCTACAGACTACTCCTACGAGCAGTACTTC. Protein: CASSPTDYSYEQYF.